This T cell receptor (beta chain) emerged from a study of human T cells and chemical hapten exposure. Germline CDR1 reads SQVTM; CDR2 reads ANQGSEA. V was cut by 7 bases and J by 1 base, with 10 bases left in between. The CDR3 has 12 residues. The table lists this clonotype with a few counts. The time point is: pre-sensitization, week 0. Treatment described: therapeutic diphenylcyclopropenone sensitization with weekly scalp DPC. TCRdb recomputed calls from the RACE reads with MiXCR, one row per CDR3 protein. The table shows over 300,000 distinct CDR3 sequences, with 4.5% to 6% occurring only once. The material sequenced was whole blood, taken in connection with sensitization to the hapten diphenylcyclopropenone (DPC). This clonotype was obtained from a woman between 45 and 65 years old with alopecia areata. Some clones in this sample may be carry-over from other donors' samples. The chain carries TRBV29-1 and TRBJ1-1; no reliable D call. CDR3 in amino acids: CSASSKNTEAFF. The CDR3, as DNA: TGCAGCGCCTCTTCTAAGAACACTGAAGCTTTCTTT.